This T cell receptor beta chain comes out of a study of memory CD4+ T cells and cytomegalovirus serostatus. This clone came up a few times. The germline V gene encodes CDR1 MNHNS and CDR2 SASEGT. The V end lost 7 bases, the J end lost 2 bases, and 12 bases lay between the germline ends. The CDR3 is made up of 14 amino acids. Repertoires were generated with immunoSEQ multiplex PCR, while TCRdb's copy carries only in-frame clones and drops some. The sample shows some 50,000 clones, around four fifths of them seen only once. The sort gate was single viable CD3+CD4+CD8-CD45RO+ cells for memory CD4+ T cells.

This receptor was obtained from an adult in good health and CMV-seronegative. The chain uses TRBV6-1 and TRBJ1-3; D is perhaps TRBD1 (6 bases). The source material was memory CD4+ T cells from blood. Written as DNA, the CDR3 is TGTGCCAGCAACAGGGAAGCGGCTGGAAACACCATATATTTT. This gives the protein CASNREAAGNTIYF.